This TCR beta chain derives from a study of blood T cell repertoires in COVID-19. Study as a whole: For recovered donors of Cohort 3, there were two negative PCRs, clearance, or symptom resolution. PBMCs, B-cell-depleted T cells, or T cells were the source of the cDNA or gDNA that made up the material.

Authors' analysis steps: Reference gene primer amplification gave estimated nucleated cell counts. The table came from immunoSEQ multiplex PCR; TCRdb's copy has only in-frame clones and leaves some out. V and J calls and clone size are copied from that table; D and trimming were computed from the DNA. The table lists fewer than 200,000 clones, about 88% of them singletons. Living in 24 US areas, the participants were between about 18 and 95 years of age. CDR3 size: 16 residues. Per germline, CDR1 SEHNR and CDR2 FQNEAQ (reference sequence). The trim removed 5 bases at V and 3 bases at J, leaving 13 bases unmatched.

The sequencing input was PBMCs or T cells enriched from blood (not recorded which). The sequence came from a woman aged 40 to 50 in a cohort exposed to, infected with or recovered from COVID-19 (not recorded which). The chain carries TRBV7-9 and TRBJ2-7; 7 bases fit TRBD1. The CDR3 nucleotides are TGTGCCAGCAGCCAAGCCCCCGGGACAGAAATCTACGAGCAGTACTTC. The encoded protein is CASSQAPGTEIYEQYF.